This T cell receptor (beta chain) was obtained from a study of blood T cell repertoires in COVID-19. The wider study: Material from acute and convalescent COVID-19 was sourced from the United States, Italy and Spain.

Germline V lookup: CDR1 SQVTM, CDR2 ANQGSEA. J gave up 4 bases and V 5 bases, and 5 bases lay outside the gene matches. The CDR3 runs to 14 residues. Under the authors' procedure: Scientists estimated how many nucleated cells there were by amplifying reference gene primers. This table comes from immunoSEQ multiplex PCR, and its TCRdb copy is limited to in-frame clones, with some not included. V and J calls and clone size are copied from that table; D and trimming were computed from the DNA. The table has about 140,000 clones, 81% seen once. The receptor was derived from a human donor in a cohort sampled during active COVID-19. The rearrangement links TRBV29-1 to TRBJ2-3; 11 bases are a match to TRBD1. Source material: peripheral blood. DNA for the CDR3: TGCAGCGTTCCCCGGACAGGGGGCTCAGATACGCAGTATTTT. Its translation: CSVPRTGGSDTQYF.